These 21 T cell receptor beta chains were sequenced from one sample in a study of beta chain features in type 1 diabetes. All of the isolated RNA was reverse transcribed, so expressed TCRB transcripts were sequenced. The data were produced by immunoSEQ multiplex PCR, yet TCRdb's version contains in-frame clones alone and is incomplete. Of about 160,000 clones listed, roughly 9% are singletons. The sequencing input was central memory CD4+ T cells from blood. The receptor source for this set is a woman aged 18-29 years in good health.

This clone has more than one count but fewer than ten. V is TRBV9 and J is TRBJ1-1, with TRBD1 as a possible D gene (5 bases). This CDR3 region has 13 residues. The V and J ends lost 4 bases and 3 bases respectively, with 10 bases between them. Germline V CDR1 and CDR2: SGDLS, YYNGEE. This CDR3 reads CASSLIGDTEAFF. The CDR3 region has the DNA TGTGCCAGCAGCCTAATAGGGGACACTGAAGCTTTCTTT. The entire variable domain, with the rest obtained from reference TRBV9 and TRBJ1-1, is as follows: DSGVTQTPKHLITATGQRVTLRCSPRSGDLSVYWYQQSLDQGLQFLIQYYNGEERAKGNILERFSAQQFPDLHSELNLSSLELGDSALYFCASSLIGDTEAFFGQGTRLTVV.

V gene TRBV9 combines with J gene TRBJ2-3; possibly TRBD1 for D (5 bases). Trimming cost V 0 bases and J 0 bases, with 5 bases left between them. CDR3 length: 14 residues. Germline CDR1 is SGDLS and CDR2 is YYNGEE. CDR3 sequence: CASSVGGSTDTQYF. The DNA for the CDR3 is TGTGCCAGCAGCGTAGGGGGCAGCACAGATACGCAGTATTTT.

This clone was counted only a few times. This chain links TRBV5-1 with TRBJ2-1; TRBD2 aligns across 10 bases. The CDR3 has 15 residues. V lost 4 bases to trimming and J lost 7 bases; unmatched junction nucleotides: 8. From germline, CDR1 is SGHRS and CDR2 YFSETQ. The CDR3 is CASSASGTSDNEQFF. The CDR3, as DNA: TGCGCCAGCAGCGCCTCCGGGACTAGCGATAATGAGCAGTTCTTC.

This clone was recorded a few times. V usage is TRBV14 and J usage is TRBJ2-5; 8 nucleotides match TRBD2. This CDR3 is 17 amino acids long. With 0 bases clipped from V and 2 bases from J, the junction kept 8 bases outside the gene matches. Germline V gives CDR1 SGHDN, CDR2 FVKESK. The CDR3 here is CASSQDEGTRRQETQYF. The CDR3 bases are TGTGCCAGCAGCCAAGATGAGGGGACTAGAAGGCAAGAGACCCAGTACTTC.

A few counts support this clone. This sequence joins TRBV14 and TRBJ2-7; D remains unclear. The CDR3 runs to 16 residues. Between the trimmed V and J ends, which lost 1 base and 4 bases, there was a span of 17 bases. Germline CDR1 is SGHDN and CDR2 is FVKESK. CDR3 coding DNA: TGTGCCAGCAGCCAAGTGGGTCCTTTCGGGTGGTACGAGCAGTACTTC. This gives the protein CASSQVGPFGWYEQYF. Full variable domain (remainder filled in from reference TRBV14 and TRBJ2-7): EAGVTQFPSHSVIEKGQTVTLRCDPISGHDNLYWYRRVMGKEIKFLLHFVKESKQDESGMPNNRFLAERTGGTYSTLKVQPAELEDSGVYFCASSQVGPFGWYEQYFGPGTRLTVT.

There are a few counts of this clone. The chain joins TRBV4-2 to TRBJ2-1; 7 positions agree with TRBD1. The CDR3 runs 15 residues. The ends lost 5 bases at V and 3 bases at J; junction bases unmatched: 7. CDR1 is LGHNA and CDR2 is YNFKEQ in the germline V gene. The CDR3 loop is CASSGQGDIYNEQFF. In nucleotides, the CDR3 is TGTGCCAGCAGCGGGCAGGGGGACATCTACAATGAGCAGTTCTTC.

The table lists this clone with a few counts. J is TRBJ2-1 and V is TRBV5-1; 10 nucleotides match TRBD2. V lost 4 bases to trimming and J lost 5 bases; unmatched junction nucleotides: 12. The length of the CDR3 is 17 residues. The V gene's germline CDR1 is SGHRS and CDR2 YFSETQ. The CDR3 protein is CASSPRTGLATNNEQFF. DNA for the CDR3: TGCGCCAGCAGCCCAAGGACGGGACTAGCGACCAACAATGAGCAGTTCTTC. The whole variable domain, remainder taken from reference TRBV5-1 and TRBJ2-1, is KAGVTQTPRYLIKTRGQQVTLSCSPISGHRSVSWYQQTPGQGLQFLFEYFSETQRNKGNFPGRFSGRQFSNSRSEMNVSTLELGDSALYLCASSPRTGLATNNEQFFGPGTRLTVL.

Only a few counts were recorded for this clone. The chain joins TRBV5-4 to TRBJ2-7; a weak D match, TRBD2 (7 bases). The CDR3 is made up of 14 amino acids. The germline V and J ends were trimmed by 4 bases and 1 base, with 12 bases remaining between them. Germline CDR1 and CDR2: SGHNT and YYREEE (reference sequence). This CDR3 is CASSRGGESYEQYF. CDR3 DNA: TGTGCCAGCAGCCGAGGGGGGGAATCCTACGAGCAGTACTTC.

This clone has a handful of counts. At one end, the junction sequence differs from germline, possibly due to a read error. This rearrangement joins TRBV10-3 to TRBJ1-2, with 8 bases fitting TRBD1. Per the germline V gene, CDR1 is ENHRY and CDR2 is SYGVKD. CDR3 length: 13 amino acids. CDR3 bases: TGTGCCAGCAGTTACGGGACAGGCTATGGCTACACCTTC. Translation gives CASSYGTGYGYTF.

There are many counts of this clone. The chain is built from TRBV2 and TRBJ2-3; tentatively, D is TRBD2 (5 bases). V lost 6 bases, J lost 1 base, and 17 bases lay in between. This CDR3 has 16 amino acids. Germline CDR1 and CDR2: SNHLY and FYNNEI. The CDR3 nucleotides read TGTGCCAGCAGGCCCCCGGGAAGATGGGGCACAGATACGCAGTATTTT. Encoded protein: CASRPPGRWGTDTQYF.

The chain recombines TRBV6-1 with TRBJ2-2; the D is unclear. Germline V gene sequence: CDR1 MNHNS, CDR2 SASEGT. CDR3 length: 14 residues. V lost 6 bases and J lost 7, with 15 bases in between. The CDR3 here is CASRPTGLNGELFF. DNA for the CDR3: TGTGCCAGCAGACCCACGGGTTTGAACGGGGAGCTGTTTTTT.

V usage is TRBV6-5 and J usage is TRBJ2-7; 9 bases are shared with TRBD1. The CDR3 spans 14 residues. The V gene's germline CDR1 is MNHEY and CDR2 SVGAGI. The J segment lost 3 bases and the V segment lost 5 bases, leaving 5 bases of the junction unmatched. The DNA of the CDR3 is TGTGCCAGCAGTGTCGGGACAGGGAACTACGAGCAGTACTTC. Protein: CASSVGTGNYEQYF.

The V gene is TRBV4-3, the J gene TRBJ1-6, with D perhaps matching TRBD1 (6 bases). Germline CDR1 and CDR2: LGHNA and YSLEER. Deletions cut 1 base from V and 7 bases from J, with 11 bases between. The CDR3 consists of 15 residues. The CDR3 nucleotides read TGCGCCAGCAGCCAAGGTGGGGGCGGCAATTCACCCCTCCACTTT. This gives the protein CASSQGGGGNSPLHF.

This clone was counted between two and nine times. This chain uses TRBV7-6 with TRBJ1-6, with D tentatively TRBD1 (5 bases). Germline V gives CDR1 SGHVS, CDR2 FNYEAQ. The CDR3 consists of 18 residues. Deletions cut 4 bases from V and 3 bases from J, with 19 bases between. CDR3 amino acids: CASSSRVGGGDYNSPLHF. The CDR3 DNA reads TGTGCCAGCAGCTCTAGGGTGGGGGGGGGTGACTATAATTCACCCCTCCACTTT.

V gene TRBV5-6 combines with J gene TRBJ2-5; D is possibly TRBD2 (5 bases). Germline V gene sequence: CDR1 SGHDT, CDR2 YYEEEE. V lost 3 bases, J lost 3 bases, and 9 bases lay in between. There are 13 residues in the CDR3. CDR3 loop: CASSSQTKETQYF. CDR3 in DNA: TGTGCCAGCAGCTCCCAGACTAAAGAGACCCAGTACTTC.

This sequence joins TRBV15 and TRBJ2-2; the match to TRBD2 covers 9 bases. Germline CDR1 LNHNV, CDR2 YYDKDF (reference sequence). The CDR3 is 18 amino acids. Trimming cost V 1 base and J 0 bases; bases outside gene matches: 6. The CDR3 region is CATSRGGLAGTNTGELFF. CDR3 nucleotide sequence: TGTGCCACCAGCAGAGGTGGGCTAGCGGGAACGAACACCGGGGAGCTGTTTTTT.

The genes are TRBV4-3 and TRBJ1-3, with D possibly being TRBD1 (5 bases). The CDR3 is made up of 17 amino acids. The V end lost 1 base, the J end lost 3 bases, and 16 bases lay between the germline ends. The germline V gene encodes CDR1 LGHNA and CDR2 YSLEER. In nucleotides, the CDR3 is TGCGCCAGCAGCCAAGCGTATTCCGGGGGTCTTGGAAACACCATATATTTT. Its translation is CASSQAYSGGLGNTIYF.

In its sample, this clone was seen many times. The genes are TRBV4-3 and TRBJ2-1, with 7 bases identical to TRBD2. Germline lookup yields CDR1 LGHNA and CDR2 YSLEER. The CDR3 consists of 13 residues. With V trimmed by 1 base and J by 12 bases, 6 bases remained unmatched. CDR3 bases: TGCGCCAGCAGCCAAGCCGAGACTAGCAGGCAGTTCTTC. Protein product: CASSQAETSRQFF.

This clone was counted a few times. The CDR3 region has the DNA TGTGCCAGCTCACCACTAGGGACAGGGAACGTTGATGGCTACACCTTC. Protein sequence: CASSPLGTGNVDGYTF. The genes are TRBV18 and TRBJ1-2; the match to TRBD1 covers 9 bases. The V gene's germline CDR1 is KGHSH and CDR2 LQKENI. This CDR3 comprises 16 residues. Losses at the gene ends were 1 base for V and 6 bases for J; bases not matched to a gene: 9.

This clone was seen many times. The chain carries TRBV28 and TRBJ1-2, with D possibly being TRBD1 (6 bases). The germline gives CDR1 MDHEN, CDR2 SYDVKM. Trimming removed 6 bases from V and 7 bases from J, with 15 bases in between. This CDR3 has 13 residues. DNA of the CDR3: TGTGCCAGCAGCCCACCCGACAGGCCTGGCTACACCTTC. Its protein is CASSPPDRPGYTF.

The V call is TRBV9, the J call TRBJ2-7; TRBD1 matches at 9 bases. This CDR3 spans 14 amino acids. The J segment lost 3 bases and the V segment lost 4 bases, leaving 5 bases of the junction unmatched. CDR1 SGDLS and CDR2 YYNGEE come from the germline V gene. The CDR3 bases are TGTGCCAGCAGCCTGACGGGACAGGGCTACGAGCAGTACTTC. Translation gives CASSLTGQGYEQYF.